This record covers a single T cell receptor beta chain. Other DNA sequences in this specimen translate into the identical CDR3. These data belong to a study of shared clonotypes between healthy human individuals. CD8 cells regarded as naive lacked CD45RO, were positively chosen for CCR7, and omitted terminally differentiated effector memory CD45RA+ cells. All donors were Caucasian adults living in Nashville, Tennessee. Replicate sorted-subset PCRs were loaded with around 210 ng DNA, 30,000 or so T cell genomes. The table came from immunoSEQ multiplex PCR; TCRdb's copy has only in-frame clones and leaves some out. The table has about 2.1 million clones, about 94% seen once. This TCR derives from a man aged 18 to 29 in good health. Some clones in this sample may be carry-over from other donors' samples. Sequencing was done on a sample of naive CD8+ T cells from PBMCs.

The CDR3 DNA sequence: TGTGCCAGCGGCCACACAGATACGCAGTATTTT. Encoded protein: CASGHTDTQYF. The chain recombines TRBV27 with TRBJ2-3, with no clear D. CDR1 is MNHEY, CDR2 SMNVEV, per germline (reference sequence). The CDR3 consists of 11 residues. Deletions cut 8 bases from V and 2 bases from J, with 5 bases between.